The 8 T cell receptor beta chains reported below all come from one sample, sequenced in a study of blood T cells in healthy people across ages (dated by TCRdb to the mid-2010s). Receptor libraries were prepared by 5' RACE. Data came from an Illumina HiSeq 2500. A second PCR of roughly 6 to 12 cycles was performed with a sample-barcoded 5' primer and a J-beta primer mix. TCRdb itself trimmed the public reads at Q25 with fastp, ran MiXCR and retained productive beta chains. Every entry covers one CDR3 protein and lists the most common genes and DNA from its rows. Present in this sample are some 900,000 distinct CDR3 sequences, around 48% of which were seen just once. Roughly 13% of the sample is taken by the ten largest. Sequencing was carried out using blood. These receptors were obtained from a man aged 25-45 years in good health.

V and J are TRBV7-9 and TRBJ2-7, with 10 bases identical to TRBD1. This CDR3 has 14 amino acids. After removal of 5 bases from V and 4 bases from J, the junction contained 5 bases not matched to a gene. Per germline, CDR1 SEHNR and CDR2 FQNEAQ (reference sequence). The CDR3 DNA reads as TGTGCCAGCAGCGCCCGGGACAGGGGATACGAGCAGTACTTC. Translating it yields CASSARDRGYEQYF.

J is TRBJ1-2 and V is TRBV29-1; maybe TRBD1 (6 bases). The V and J ends lost 5 bases and 1 base respectively, with 14 bases between them. This CDR3 has 14 residues. CDR1 is SQVTM and CDR2 is ANQGSEA in the germline V gene. This chain's CDR3 is CSVQGTPFNYGYTF. The CDR3 DNA is TGCAGCGTTCAGGGGACGCCGTTTAACTATGGCTACACCTTC. Variable domain in full (rest from reference TRBV29-1 and TRBJ1-2): SAVISQKPSRDICQRGTSLTIQCQVDSQVTMMFWYRQQPGQSLTLIATANQGSEATYESGFVIDKFPISRPNLTFSTLTVSNMSPEDSSIYLCSVQGTPFNYGYTFGSGTRLTVV.

This clonotype was seen a handful of times. V usage is TRBV6-6 and J usage is TRBJ1-2; 7 bases agree with TRBD1. The CDR3 length is 15 residues. CDR1 MNHNY and CDR2 SVGAGI come from the germline V gene (reference sequence). V was pared by 0 bases and J by 2 bases, with 3 bases of the junction left unmatched. CDR3 DNA: TGTGCCAGCAGTTACTCCCCGACAGGGAACTATGGCTACACCTTC. This translates into CASSYSPTGNYGYTF.

The chain employs TRBV7-2 and TRBJ1-4; 8 bases fit TRBD1. The CDR3 has 15 amino acids. Germline loops: CDR1 SGHTA, CDR2 FQGNSA. V dropped 3 bases and J dropped 7; count of bases not matched to a gene: 7. As DNA, the CDR3 is TGTGCCAGCAGCTTTCCAGGGGGCAGCGGTGAAAAACTGTTTTTT. Its translation is CASSFPGGSGEKLFF.

This clonotype was detected ten times or more. This chain joins TRBV24-1 and TRBJ1-2; D is ambiguous. Germline V CDR1 and CDR2: KGHDR, SFDVKD. This CDR3 is built from 12 residues. Trimming stripped 7 bases from V and 4 bases from J, with 9 bases between. The CDR3 is CATSGGSYGYTF. As DNA, the CDR3 is TGTGCCACCAGCGGCGGATCCTATGGCTACACCTTC.

The CDR3 sequence: CASSIDGAYYGYTF. The CDR3 region has the DNA TGTGCCAGCAGTATCGATGGGGCCTACTATGGCTACACCTTC. V and J are TRBV12-3 or TRBV12-4 and TRBJ1-2; D perhaps matches TRBD1 (5 bases). Trimming took off 5 bases at V and 3 bases at J, with 13 bases between the two ends. The CDR3 has 14 residues.

The chain recombines TRBV20-1 with TRBJ2-1; a possible D gene is TRBD2 (6 bases). The germline gives CDR1 DFQATT, CDR2 SNEGSKA (reference sequence). CDR3 length: 14 residues. Trimming cost V 1 base and J 2 bases, with 9 bases left between them. CDR3 region: CSARVAGTYNEQFF. The CDR3 nucleotides are TGCAGTGCTAGAGTTGCGGGGACCTACAATGAGCAGTTCTTC.

This clonotype has only a few counts. The chain couples TRBV29-1 to TRBJ2-5; TRBD2 matches at 14 bases. This CDR3 has 15 residues. Trimming cost V 6 bases and J 5 bases; bases outside gene matches: 8. Looked up from germline, CDR1 is SQVTM and CDR2 is ANQGSEA. CDR3 bases: TGCAGCGTAGAAAAGACTAGCGGGGGGGTCGAGACCCAGTACTTC. It is translated as CSVEKTSGGVETQYF.